Given below is one T cell receptor beta chain in context. Its matching antigen is unknown. This sample is drawn from a study of T cells in localized non-small cell lung cancer. General observations from the study: For the top 100 tumor clones, a median roughly 53 also appeared in adjacent lung. As only one tumor region underwent sequencing, heterogeneity remains possible.

The V gene lost 6 bases and the J gene lost 10 bases, with 7 bases spanning the gap. The CDR3 contains 10 residues. Per the germline V gene, CDR1 is MNHNS and CDR2 is SASEGT. Data came from immunoSEQ multiplex PCR; TCRdb stores just in-frame clones and leaves some out. The data show some 40,000 clones, around 94% seen once. This sequence joins TRBV6-1 and TRBJ2-1; D unclear. The sequence came from an older female donor with stage I lung adenocarcinoma. Sequencing used peripheral blood, obtained before any cancer treatment. The CDR3 DNA follows: TGTGCCAGCAGACGGGTCGAGCAGTTCTTC. It translates to CASRRVEQFF.